A selection of T cell receptor beta chains follows, all from one sample in a study of PD-L1 blockade in urothelial cancer. Data came from immunoSEQ multiplex PCR; TCRdb stores just in-frame clones and leaves some out. The table includes 45,000 to 65,000 clones, approximately 80% detected once. Specimen: PBMCs, collected around atezolizumab (anti-PD-L1) treatment. The receptors come from a man aged 40-50 years with urothelial cancer. Each CDR3 is given with its conserved first and last residue. A D gene is named only where the DNA matches it firmly. Only some rows state a clone size, as once, few, many or a class for expanded clones.

cdr3_nt cdr3_aa clone_size cdr3_length d_call j_call v_call
TGTGCCAGCTTCAAAAGCGGGAGCACCTACGAGCAGTACTTC CASFKSGSTYEQYF . 14 TRBD2 TRBJ2-7 TRBV6-1
TGTGCCAGCAGCCGGGCAGGGGGCGCGCTATCCTATGGCTACACCTTC CASSRAGGALSYGYTF . 16 TRBD1 TRBJ1-2 TRBV11-2
TGTGCCAGCAGCGCAGCGGGCGTCTCCTACGAGCAGTACTTC CASSAAGVSYEQYF . 14 . TRBJ2-7 TRBV7-6
TGTGCCAGTAGTATAGATTGGGGGGACAGGTTATCTGACGGCGCTTTCTTT CASSIDWGDRLSDGAFF . 17 TRBD1 TRBJ1-1 TRBV19
TGTGCCAGTAGGACCCAAACGGGAGTAACCCACGAGCAGTACTTC CASRTQTGVTHEQYF . 15 . TRBJ2-7 TRBV19
TGTGCTAGTGGCCGGGACAGGGGAATGACCGGGGAGCTGTTTTTT CASGRDRGMTGELFF . 15 TRBD1 TRBJ2-2 TRBV12-5
TGTGCCAGCAGCTTGGGGGACAGGGTTCGGGAGACCCAGTACTTC CASSLGDRVRETQYF . 15 TRBD1 TRBJ2-5 TRBV5-5
TGTGCCAGCAGTTTACCGACAGGGAATAATGAAAAACTGTTTTTT CASSLPTGNNEKLFF . 15 TRBD1 TRBJ1-4 TRBV28
TGTGCCAGTAGTGAGGGACAGTTCAATGAAAAACTGTTTTTT CASSEGQFNEKLFF few 14 TRBD1 TRBJ1-4 TRBV19
TGTGCCAGCAGTCGCGGGACTAGCGGGAGTGATGAGCAGTTCTTC CASSRGTSGSDEQFF . 15 TRBD2 TRBJ2-1 TRBV6-5
TGTGCCAGCAGCTTTAACTTGGTATCCCACACCGGGGAGCTGTTTTTT CASSFNLVSHTGELFF . 16 . TRBJ2-2 TRBV11-2
TGCGCCAGCAGCCAAGAAACCAGGGGTATGATGGGGGCTAATGAAAAACTGTTTTTT CASSQETRGMMGANEKLFF few 19 . TRBJ1-4 TRBV4-3
TGTGCCAGCAGCGACGGGACAGAGCAGTACTTC CASSDGTEQYF . 11 . TRBJ2-7 TRBV11-2
TGCGCCAGCAGCGAGACAGGGGGCAACTATGGCTACACCTTC CASSETGGNYGYTF . 14 TRBD1 TRBJ1-2 TRBV5-1
TGTGCCAGCAGCGTAGAGCCTAGGGGTCGGAACGGGGAGCTGTTTTTT CASSVEPRGRNGELFF few 16 . TRBJ2-2 TRBV9
TGCGCCAGCAGCCATACGGAAGGACAGGGGTTAGAGACCCAGTACTTC CASSHTEGQGLETQYF . 16 TRBD1 TRBJ2-5 TRBV4-1
TGCGCCAGCAGCAAAGAGCGGGACAGCACAGATACGCAGTATTTT CASSKERDSTDTQYF . 15 TRBD2 TRBJ2-3 TRBV4-1
TGTGCCAGCAGCTTCCCCGGTGAAAAACTGTTTTTT CASSFPGEKLFF . 12 . TRBJ1-4 TRBV11-2
TGTGCCAGCAGCCAACGTGTCTCAATGGGACAGGTGACTTACGAGCAGTACTTC CASSQRVSMGQVTYEQYF . 18 TRBD1 TRBJ2-7 TRBV4-2
TGTGCCAGCAGTTTCCATACTCCCTACACAGATACGCAGTATTTT CASSFHTPYTDTQYF once 15 . TRBJ2-3 TRBV28
TGTGCCAGCGGGCAGTCTCATCCCTATGGCTACACCTTC CASGQSHPYGYTF . 13 . TRBJ1-2 TRBV11-3
TGTGCCAGCAGTTACGGTCGGGAGGCTCGGAATGAGCAGTTCTTC CASSYGREARNEQFF . 15 TRBD2 TRBJ2-1 TRBV6-6
TGTGCCATCAGTGAACAGGGCTACGAGCAGTACTTC CAISEQGYEQYF . 12 . TRBJ2-7 TRBV10-3
TGTGCCAGCAGACAGGGGTCGTCTTCCTACGAGCAGTACTTC CASRQGSSSYEQYF . 14 TRBD1 TRBJ2-7 TRBV6-5
TGTGCCAGCAGTGACGGGGGGACAGAGAATGAAAAACTGTTTTTT CASSDGGTENEKLFF few 15 TRBD1 TRBJ1-4 TRBV6-4
TGTGCCAGCAGCCCAAGGACTAGCGGGGGGCGTAATGAGCAGTTCTTC CASSPRTSGGRNEQFF . 16 TRBD2 TRBJ2-1 TRBV7-6
TGTGCCAGCAGTCGACAGTCGTACACTGAAGCTTTCTTT CASSRQSYTEAFF few 13 . TRBJ1-1 TRBV2
TGTGCCAGCAGCTTAGGGGGGCAGTATGGCTACACCTTC CASSLGGQYGYTF . 13 . TRBJ1-2 TRBV7-9
TGTGCCGGGCCTCCCGGCTCCTACGAGCAGTACTTC CAGPPGSYEQYF . 12 . TRBJ2-7 TRBV28
TGTGCCAGCAGTTTATCGAAGGGGCTCTCTGGGGCCAACGTCCTGACTTTC CASSLSKGLSGANVLTF once 17 . TRBJ2-6 TRBV27
TGCAGCGTCTATAGCGGGGACTATGGCTACACCTTC CSVYSGDYGYTF once 12 . TRBJ1-2 TRBV29-1
TGTGCTAGCAGCCCCCAGTTAAACGGGGAGCTGTTTTTT CASSPQLNGELFF . 13 . TRBJ2-2 TRBV7-7
TGTGCCAGTAGGTTTGGGACAGATGAAAAACTGTTTTTT CASRFGTDEKLFF . 13 TRBD1 TRBJ1-4 TRBV19
TGTGCCACCGCCTTCTCCGGGGTGGAAGGCTACACCTTC CATAFSGVEGYTF . 13 . TRBJ1-2 TRBV15
TGTGCCAGCAGCGTAGGAGCGGGGGACTACAATGAGCAGTTCTTC CASSVGAGDYNEQFF . 15 TRBD2 TRBJ2-1 TRBV9
TGTGCCAGCAGCCTGGGGGGTTCGGGCGATACGCAGTATTTT CASSLGGSGDTQYF . 14 . TRBJ2-3 TRBV6-5
TGTGCCAGCAGCCCGGGACAGGGGGCCTACGAGCAGTACTTC CASSPGQGAYEQYF . 14 TRBD1 TRBJ2-7 TRBV4-2
TGTGCCAGCAGTTTAGGAGGGGGCGAGGGCTTGGTAGATACGCAGTATTTT CASSLGGGEGLVDTQYF . 17 . TRBJ2-3 TRBV27
TGTGCCAGCAGCGTGAGAGGACAGGGTGGTGGAAACACCATATATTTT CASSVRGQGGGNTIYF . 16 TRBD1 TRBJ1-3 TRBV9
TGCGCCAGCAGCCAGCGGACAGAGCTCTACGAGCAGTACTTC CASSQRTELYEQYF . 14 . TRBJ2-7 TRBV4-1
TGTGCCAGCAGCCTCGGGACAGGGGCCACCGGGGAGCTGTTTTTT CASSLGTGATGELFF once 15 TRBD1 TRBJ2-2 TRBV7-6
TGTGCCAGCAGCCAGGGACTAGCGTCCCACGAGCAGTACTTC CASSQGLASHEQYF . 14 TRBD2 TRBJ2-7 TRBV4-2